One sample yielded the 18 T cell receptor beta chains listed below, sequenced in a study of OX40 agonist ivuxolimab in advanced cancers. Sequencing used immunoSEQ multiplex PCR; TCRdb keeps in-frame clones, though not all of them. The table has fewer than 200,000 clones, under 95% seen once. The sample in question was CD4+ or CD8+ T cells sorted from blood, obtained in a trial of the OX40 agonist ivuxolimab. The receptor source for this set is an adult with an advanced solid tumor such as melanoma, head and neck, liver or kidney cancer.

The V and J genes are TRBV4-3 and TRBJ1-2; 9 bases fit TRBD1. In germline, CDR1 is LGHNA, CDR2 YSLEER. The CDR3 covers 14 residues. The J segment lost 8 bases and the V segment lost 5 bases, leaving 9 bases of the junction unmatched. DNA of the CDR3: TGCGCCAGCAGCTCGGGACAGGGCTCCCTGGGCTACACCTTC. Residues: CASSSGQGSLGYTF.

The rearrangement joins TRBV7-2 to TRBJ2-3, with 8 bases lining up with TRBD2. CDR1 and CDR2 from the germline V gene are SGHTA and FQGNSA. The CDR3 sequence is 19 residues long. V lost 0 bases to trimming and J lost 0 bases; unmatched junction nucleotides: 11. This chain's CDR3 is CASSLARASGRPSTDTQYF. The CDR3 DNA sequence: TGTGCCAGCAGCTTAGCGCGGGCTAGCGGGCGACCTAGCACAGATACGCAGTATTTT.

CDR3 sequence reads: CASSFQAEYQETQYF. CDR3 coding DNA: TGCGCCAGCAGCTTTCAAGCGGAGTACCAAGAGACCCAGTACTTC. The V call is TRBV5-1, the J call TRBJ2-5, with D possibly being TRBD2 (5 bases). Trimming removed 2 bases at V and 0 bases at J, with 11 bases between. The germline V gene encodes CDR1 SGHRS and CDR2 YFSETQ. This CDR3 has 15 residues.

The chain has TRBV7-2 and TRBJ1-4, with D maybe TRBD1 (5 bases). V lost 2 bases and J 7 bases, leaving 17 bases between the germline ends. Germline loops: CDR1 SGHTA, CDR2 FQGNSA. The CDR3 consists of 16 residues. CDR3 sequence (DNA): TGTGCCAGCAGCTTACAGGGACGTGGGGGGGGTGAAAAACTGTTTTTT. Translation: CASSLQGRGGGEKLFF. Filled out from reference TRBV7-2 and TRBJ1-4, the complete variable domain reads GAGVSQSPSNKVTEKGKDVELRCDPISGHTALYWYRQSLGQGLEFLIYFQGNSAPDKSGLPSDRFSAERTGGSVSTLTIQRTQQEDSAVYLCASSLQGRGGGEKLFFGSGTQLSVL.

The chain employs TRBV9 and TRBJ1-2; D not certain. This CDR3 spans 12 amino acids. Per germline, CDR1 SGDLS and CDR2 YYNGEE. V lost 4 bases to trimming and J lost 2 bases, with 6 bases between them. CDR3 loop: CASSPGNYGYTF. DNA of the CDR3: TGTGCCAGCAGCCCCGGGAACTATGGCTACACCTTC.

This chain joins TRBV18 and TRBJ1-5; D is unresolved. Trimming pared 0 bases from V and 0 bases from J, leaving 6 bases between. Germline CDR1 KGHSH, CDR2 LQKENI. The CDR3 runs 15 residues. CDR3 loop: CASSPPARSNQPQHF. DNA for the CDR3: TGTGCCAGCTCACCACCCGCCCGTAGCAATCAGCCCCAGCATTTT.

The V call is TRBV19, the J call TRBJ1-1; tentatively, D is TRBD1 (6 bases). This CDR3 comprises 17 residues. The ends were cut back, 5 bases at V and 0 bases at J, with 19 bases in the middle. The germline gives CDR1 LNHDA, CDR2 SQIVND (reference sequence). The CDR3 bases are TGTGCCAGTAGTCCCCGGACAGTAAGTTATATGAACACTGAAGCTTTCTTT. Protein product: CASSPRTVSYMNTEAFF.

The chain employs TRBV19 and TRBJ2-2; perhaps TRBD2 as D (6 bases). CDR1 and CDR2 (germline): LNHDA, SQIVND (reference sequence). The length of the CDR3 is 10 residues. Trimming took 11 bases from V and 6 from J, leaving 7 bases between them. CDR3 protein: CAGGAGELFF. DNA of the CDR3: TGTGCCGGAGGGGCCGGGGAGCTGTTTTTT.

The V and J genes are TRBV6-5 and TRBJ2-5; 8 positions match TRBD2. The V and J ends lost 6 bases and 5 bases, in that order; junction bases with no gene match: 11. The CDR3 totals 15 residues. Germline CDR1 is MNHEY and CDR2 is SVGAGI. The CDR3 region has the DNA TGTGCCAGCAGCCCCGAGGTAGCGGGGAGGGAGACCCAGTACTTC. Amino acids: CASSPEVAGRETQYF.

This clone was seen a single time. The chain employs TRBV7-2 and TRBJ2-1; 9 bases fit TRBD2. The CDR3 has 16 amino acids. Per the germline V gene, CDR1 is SGHTA and CDR2 is FQGNSA. J lost 9 bases, V lost 5 bases, and 14 bases had no gene match. Written as DNA, the CDR3 is TGTGCCAGCAGCGCGACCGGGACTAGCAGGCAGGGTGAGCAGTTCTTC. Translation: CASSATGTSRQGEQFF.

The chain has TRBV28 and TRBJ2-7, with D tentatively TRBD1 (6 bases). The CDR3 contains 17 residues. The V gene's germline CDR1 is MDHEN and CDR2 SYDVKM. V gave up 5 bases and J gave up 2 bases, with 22 bases separating them. This chain's CDR3 is CASSPIDYGTKAYEQYF. The CDR3 nucleotides read TGTGCCAGCAGTCCCATAGACTACGGGACAAAAGCCTACGAGCAGTACTTC.

The chain employs TRBV6-1 and TRBJ1-1, with D unclear. This CDR3 is built from 12 residues. Germline assignment: CDR1 MNHNS and CDR2 SASEGT. V was pared by 7 bases and J by 7 bases, with 13 bases between. The CDR3 protein is CASTRSWSEAFF. The CDR3 DNA follows: TGTGCCAGCACGAGGTCTTGGAGTGAAGCTTTCTTT.

The chain couples TRBV4-1 to TRBJ2-7; possible D gene TRBD2, 5 bases. The CDR3 consists of 18 residues. Germline V gene sequence: CDR1 MGHRA, CDR2 YSYEKL. V shed 0 bases and J shed 3 bases, with 21 bases lying between them. CDR3 in amino acids: CASSQERVRHSANYEQYF. The CDR3 nucleotides are TGCGCCAGCAGCCAAGAGCGGGTGAGACACTCGGCGAACTACGAGCAGTACTTC.

This clone was observed once. Here the CDR3 reads CATTPRRNTEAFF. CDR3 DNA: TGTGCCACCACCCCCAGGAGAAACACTGAAGCTTTCTTT. The chain is built from TRBV15 and TRBJ1-1; D gene uncertain. V was cut by 7 bases and J by 2 bases, with 11 bases left in between. CDR3 size: 13 residues. Germline V CDR1 and CDR2: LNHNV, YYDKDF (reference sequence).

The chain uses TRBV18 and TRBJ2-7; D call uncertain. The ends were cut back, 0 bases at V and 6 bases at J, with 18 bases in the middle. From germline, CDR1 is KGHSH and CDR2 LQKENI. The CDR3 is 16 residues long. The CDR3 nucleotides are TGTGCCAGCTCACCACCGGCGGCGAACCCCCATGGCGAGCAGTACTTC. Its translation: CASSPPAANPHGEQYF. Using reference TRBV18 and TRBJ2-7 for the parts outside the CDR3, the full variable domain is NAGVMQNPRHLVRRRGQEARLRCSPMKGHSHVYWYRQLPEEGLKFMVYLQKENIIDESGMPKERFSAEFPKEGPSILRIQQVVRGDSAAYFCASSPPAANPHGEQYFGPGTRLTVT.

This clone showed up just once. The chain uses TRBV6-1 and TRBJ2-1, with D perhaps TRBD1 (7 bases). The CDR3 contains 14 residues. Trimming stripped 6 bases from V and 6 bases from J, with 15 bases between. The germline V gene encodes CDR1 MNHNS and CDR2 SASEGT. The CDR3: CASRAGTAPNEQFF. The CDR3 region has the DNA TGTGCCAGCAGGGCGGGGACAGCGCCCAATGAGCAGTTCTTC.

The chain couples TRBV5-4 to TRBJ2-6; D ambiguous. Germline CDR1 and CDR2: SGHNT and YYREEE (reference sequence). This CDR3 spans 13 amino acids. V lost 1 base, J lost 3 bases, and 2 bases lay in between. CDR3 in amino acids: CASSLFGANVLTF. The DNA for the CDR3 is TGTGCCAGCAGCTTGTTTGGGGCCAACGTCCTGACTTTC. Full variable domain (rest looked up from reference TRBV5-4 and TRBJ2-6): ETGVTQSPTHLIKTRGQQVTLRCSSQSGHNTVSWYQQALGQGPQFIFQYYREEENGRGNFPPRFSGLQFPNYSSELNVNALELDDSALYLCASSLFGANVLTFGAGSRLTVL.

The chain is built from TRBV13 and TRBJ2-3; TRBD2 matches 11 bases. The germline gives CDR1 PRHDT, CDR2 FYEKMQ (reference sequence). CDR3 length: 16 residues. V was clipped by 7 bases and J by 6 bases; unmatched bases: 12. The CDR3 region is CASTPRVLAGADTQYF. Here the CDR3 DNA reads TGTGCCAGCACCCCGAGGGTACTAGCGGGGGCCGATACGCAGTATTTT.